The 18 T cell receptor beta chains below come from one sample, sequenced in a study of cytomegalovirus exposure and HLA in healthy donors (dated by TCRdb to about 2017). Libraries were constructed by the immunoSEQ multiplex PCR assay. For the multiplex PCR, a mixture combining 60 forward primers for TCR Vbeta segments and 13 reverse primers for TCR Jbeta segments was used. Imported from immuneACCESS, the table was reduced by TCRdb to in-frame sequences with V and J called. These copies leave out some clones; in studies compared against another copy, an unresolved V gene accounts for under half, and the cause of the remainder is not known. Within this sample are 84,000 or so clones, with roughly 76% of them counted one time only. Clones ranked in the top ten supply approximately 1.4% of the sample. The specimen was PBMCs. These receptors came from a male donor in good health and CMV-seronegative.

This clone was counted a single time. The CDR3 DNA sequence: TGTGCCAGCAGCGCAGACCTCAGGGGCACCTACGAGCAGTACTTC. Protein sequence: CASSADLRGTYEQYF. J is TRBJ2-7 and V is TRBV9; weak D call: TRBD1 (6 bases). The CDR3 is 15 residues long. CDR1 and CDR2 from the germline V gene are SGDLS and YYNGEE. V lost 3 bases and J 2 bases, leaving 15 bases between the germline ends.

A few counts support this clone. The rearrangement uses TRBV30 and TRBJ1-1; D call uncertain. CDR3 length: 12 residues. Germline V gene data show CDR1 as GTSNPN and CDR2 as SVGIG (reference sequence). Trimming removed 3 bases at V and 0 bases at J, with 5 bases between. DNA of the CDR3: TGTGCCTGGAGCGTTCTGAACACTGAAGCTTTCTTT. It specifies CAWSVLNTEAFF.

The sample holds one count of this clone. V is TRBV5-8 and J is TRBJ1-3, with no clear D. Germline-derived CDR1 and CDR2 are SGHTS and YDEGEE. This CDR3 spans 12 amino acids. The ends were cut back, 4 bases at V and 9 bases at J, with 11 bases in the middle. The CDR3 loop reads CASSHNGVTIYF. Written as DNA, the CDR3 is TGTGCCAGCAGCCACAACGGAGTCACCATATATTTT.

This chain joins TRBV5-6 and TRBJ1-2; the match to TRBD1 covers 10 bases. V shed 1 base and J 8 bases; nucleotides not matched to a gene: 5. Germline assignment: CDR1 SGHDT and CDR2 YYEEEE. The CDR3 loop spans 14 amino acids. The CDR3 DNA follows: TGTGCCAGCAGCTTGCCTGGGACAGGGGAAGGCTACACCTTC. Translation: CASSLPGTGEGYTF.

There are a few counts of this clone. The gene calls are TRBV28 and TRBJ2-3; 8 nucleotides align to TRBD2. This CDR3 has 14 amino acids. The germline V gene has CDR1 MDHEN and CDR2 SYDVKM. V shed 8 bases, J shed 6 bases, and the junction held 10 bases outside the gene matches. DNA of the CDR3: TGTGCCAGCTCTCCGGGACTAGGGTGGGATACGCAGTATTTT. This sequence encodes CASSPGLGWDTQYF.

The chain has TRBV11-2 and TRBJ2-7; 8 bases are shared with TRBD1. This CDR3 comprises 15 residues. Per the germline V gene, CDR1 is SGHAT and CDR2 is FQNNGV. The V segment lost 2 bases and the J segment 3 bases; nucleotides outside the gene matches: 6. CDR3 region: CASSLPGQEDYEQYF. The CDR3 nucleotides are TGTGCCAGCAGCTTACCGGGACAGGAGGACTACGAGCAGTACTTC. Full variable domain (rest looked up from reference TRBV11-2 and TRBJ2-7): EAGVAQSPRYKIIEKRQSVAFWCNPISGHATLYWYQQILGQGPKLLIQFQNNGVVDDSQLPKDRFSAERLKGVDSTLKIQPAKLEDSAVYLCASSLPGQEDYEQYFGPGTRLTVT.

The chain couples TRBV19 to TRBJ2-1; D call uncertain. Per the germline V gene, CDR1 is LNHDA and CDR2 is SQIVND (reference sequence). V was trimmed by 3 bases and J by 3 bases, leaving 18 bases between them. This CDR3 is built from 17 residues. The CDR3 sequence: CASSIRFGVLGYNEQFF. The CDR3, as DNA: TGTGCCAGTAGTATTAGGTTCGGAGTACTCGGCTACAATGAGCAGTTCTTC.

V gene TRBV19 combines with J gene TRBJ1-5; D gene ambiguous. This CDR3 contains 13 residues. The V end was cut by 3 bases, the J end by 4 bases, with 7 bases between. CDR1 is LNHDA and CDR2 is SQIVND in the germline V gene (reference sequence). The CDR3 region is CASSMVHNQPQHF. The CDR3, as DNA: TGTGCCAGTAGTATGGTACATAATCAGCCCCAGCATTTT.

CDR3 DNA sequence: TGTGCCAGCAGTGCGGGTCCACACTCTTACGAGCAGTACTTC. The encoded protein is CASSAGPHSYEQYF. The chain combines TRBV2 with TRBJ2-7; no clear D gene. Between the trimmed V and J ends, which lost 4 bases and 4 bases, there was a span of 14 bases. This CDR3 contains 14 residues. CDR1 is SNHLY and CDR2 is FYNNEI in the germline V gene.

CDR3 protein: CASSLSTTSGRMGEQYF. CDR3 nucleotide sequence: TGCGCCAGCAGCTTGAGTACCACTAGCGGGAGAATGGGCGAGCAGTACTTC. This chain links TRBV5-1 with TRBJ2-7, with 11 bases matching TRBD2. This CDR3 is built from 17 residues. V lost 1 base and J lost 6; bases outside the gene matches: 12. Germline V CDR1 and CDR2: SGHRS, YFSETQ.

The V and J genes are TRBV28 and TRBJ1-5; no definite D call. The V end lost 2 bases, the J end lost 9 bases, and 14 bases lay between the germline ends. Germline V gene data show CDR1 as MDHEN and CDR2 as SYDVKM. The CDR3 consists of 14 residues. In DNA, the CDR3 is TGTGCCAGCAGTTTAGGGCCCCAAGGTTGGCCCCAGCATTTT. Protein product: CASSLGPQGWPQHF.

V and J are TRBV7-2 and TRBJ1-4; 8 bases fit TRBD1. Trimming at V came to 6 bases and at J to 0 bases, leaving 3 bases not matched to a gene. CDR1 is SGHTA and CDR2 is FQGNSA in the germline V gene. The CDR3 length is 15 residues. For the CDR3, the DNA is TGTGCCAGCAGTCGACAGGGGCCAACTAATGAAAAACTGTTTTTT. This translates into CASSRQGPTNEKLFF.

A few counts support this clone. The chain carries TRBV9 and TRBJ1-1; D unclear. Deletions cut 2 bases from V and 3 bases from J, with 11 bases between. This CDR3 is 14 amino acids long. The V gene's germline CDR1 is SGDLS and CDR2 YYNGEE. The CDR3 coding sequence is TGTGCCAGCAGCGTTACCGGGAGTTACACTGAAGCTTTCTTT. This encodes CASSVTGSYTEAFF.

J is TRBJ1-1 and V is TRBV5-1; D is uncertain. The CDR3 runs 13 residues. CDR1 and CDR2 (germline): SGHRS, YFSETQ. V was trimmed by 2 bases and J by 4 bases, leaving 9 bases between them. This CDR3 reads CASSFWGGTEAFF. The CDR3 DNA is TGCGCCAGCAGCTTTTGGGGAGGCACTGAAGCTTTCTTT. Based on the CDR3 plus reference TRBV5-1 and TRBJ1-1, the full variable domain is KAGVTQTPRYLIKTRGQQVTLSCSPISGHRSVSWYQQTPGQGLQFLFEYFSETQRNKGNFPGRFSGRQFSNSRSEMNVSTLELGDSALYLCASSFWGGTEAFFGQGTRLTVV.

CDR3 amino acids: CASSPGTVNEKLFF. As DNA, the CDR3 is TGTGCCAGCAGCCCCGGGACAGTCAATGAAAAACTGTTTTTT. The rearrangement uses TRBV5-4 and TRBJ1-4, with TRBD1 matching 7 bases. Germline CDR1 SGHNT, CDR2 YYREEE (reference sequence). CDR3 length: 14 residues. Trimming took 4 bases from V and 5 from J; bases not matched to a gene: 5.

The chain's CDR3 is CAISADFAYEQYF. The CDR3 coding sequence is TGTGCCATCAGTGCCGACTTTGCCTACGAGCAGTACTTC. The chain is built from TRBV10-3 and TRBJ2-7; unclear D gene. Trimming shortened V by 4 bases and J by 2 bases, and 9 bases separated the two germline ends. The CDR3 runs 13 residues. Germline CDR1 ENHRY, CDR2 SYGVKD.

The CDR3 DNA reads TGTGCCAGCAGTCCGGGACTAGCGGGAGGGCCAGGCGGCGAGCAGTACTTC. Translation: CASSPGLAGGPGGEQYF. This chain connects TRBV27 to TRBJ2-7; TRBD2 matches 16 bases. This CDR3 has 17 residues. V trimming: 5 bases; J trimming: 6 bases; junction bases outside the gene matches: 10. Germline V gene data show CDR1 as MNHEY and CDR2 as SMNVEV (reference sequence).

A single count supports this clone. The rearrangement links TRBV9 to TRBJ2-5, with 11 bases matching TRBD2. The germline gives CDR1 SGDLS, CDR2 YYNGEE. J lost 2 bases, V lost 2 bases, and 8 bases had no gene match. The CDR3 runs 17 residues. CDR3 sequence: CASSVGLAGVVQETQYF. The CDR3 region has the DNA TGTGCCAGCAGCGTTGGACTAGCGGGCGTCGTTCAAGAGACCCAGTACTTC.